Listed below are T cell receptor beta chains from one sample, sequenced in a study of shared clonotypes between healthy human individuals. The method was immunoSEQ multiplex PCR; TCRdb's version includes in-frame clones alone and lacks a portion of them. The sample records about 2.5 million clones, less than 95% being singletons. Sequencing was done on a sample of naive CD4+ T cells from PBMCs. These receptor sequences come from a man younger than 30 in good health. Some clones in this sample may be carry-over from other donors' samples. CDR3s include the opening cysteine and the closing phenylalanine or tryptophan. The order of the fields is J gene, V gene, D gene, clone size, CDR3 protein, CDR3 DNA. D genes are given only for firm matches. The size field is filled for only some rows; it gives once, few, many or a size class.

j_call: TRBJ2-5
v_call: TRBV9
d_call: NA
clone_size: NA
cdr3_aa: CASSVGRQGRQETQYF
cdr3_nt: TGTGCCAGCAGCGTAGGTCGGCAGGGGCGCCAAGAGACCCAGTACTTC

j_call: TRBJ2-7
v_call: TRBV28
d_call: NA
clone_size: NA
cdr3_aa: CASSLQASSYEQYF
cdr3_nt: TGTGCCAGCAGTTTACAGGCTAGCTCCTACGAGCAGTACTTC

j_call: TRBJ2-3
v_call: TRBV9
d_call: NA
clone_size: NA
cdr3_aa: CASSVNGVAPDTQYF
cdr3_nt: TGTGCCAGCAGCGTAAATGGGGTGGCCCCAGATACGCAGTATTTT

j_call: TRBJ2-7
v_call: TRBV5-1
d_call: TRBD2
clone_size: NA
cdr3_aa: CASSLVVAGTYEQYF
cdr3_nt: TGCGCCAGCAGCTTGGTTGTAGCGGGGACCTACGAGCAGTACTTC

j_call: TRBJ2-7
v_call: TRBV9
d_call: NA
clone_size: once
cdr3_aa: CASSVDVSGEQYF
cdr3_nt: TGTGCCAGCAGCGTAGACGTCAGCGGGGAGCAGTACTTC

j_call: TRBJ2-3
v_call: TRBV2
d_call: NA
clone_size: NA
cdr3_aa: CASSGGDLADTQYF
cdr3_nt: TGTGCCAGCAGTGGTGGGGACCTGGCCGATACGCAGTATTTT

j_call: TRBJ2-5
v_call: TRBV9
d_call: NA
clone_size: NA
cdr3_aa: CASSVGASAPQETQYF
cdr3_nt: TGTGCCAGCAGCGTAGGGGCTAGCGCTCCCCAAGAGACCCAGTACTTC

j_call: TRBJ2-7
v_call: TRBV7-9
d_call: TRBD2
clone_size: NA
cdr3_aa: CASSPRGIPPFSYEQYF
cdr3_nt: TGTGCCAGCAGCCCGCGGGGGATTCCCCCATTCTCCTACGAGCAGTACTTC

j_call: TRBJ1-5
v_call: TRBV30
d_call: TRBD1
clone_size: few
cdr3_aa: CAWSVAGGWQPQHF
cdr3_nt: TGTGCCTGGAGTGTGGCAGGGGGCTGGCAGCCCCAGCATTTT

j_call: TRBJ2-5
v_call: TRBV18
d_call: TRBD1
clone_size: NA
cdr3_aa: CASSRGTGGLETQYF
cdr3_nt: TGTGCCAGCTCACGGGGGACAGGGGGCCTGGAGACCCAGTACTTC

j_call: TRBJ2-1
v_call: TRBV5-4
d_call: NA
clone_size: NA
cdr3_aa: CASSLNGGSSYNEQFF
cdr3_nt: TGTGCCAGCAGCTTGAATGGGGGGAGCTCCTACAATGAGCAGTTCTTC

j_call: TRBJ2-1
v_call: TRBV7-9
d_call: TRBD2
clone_size: NA
cdr3_aa: CASSSLAGSVVNEQFF
cdr3_nt: TGTGCCAGCAGCTCCCTAGCGGGATCAGTCGTCAATGAGCAGTTCTTC

j_call: TRBJ1-4
v_call: TRBV28
d_call: TRBD1
clone_size: NA
cdr3_aa: CASSLRQGDEKLFF
cdr3_nt: TGTGCCAGCAGTTTAAGGCAGGGGGATGAAAAACTGTTTTTT

j_call: TRBJ2-5
v_call: TRBV29-1
d_call: NA
clone_size: NA
cdr3_aa: CSVGGVFQETQYF
cdr3_nt: TGCAGCGTTGGAGGGGTTTTCCAAGAGACCCAGTACTTC

j_call: TRBJ2-1
v_call: TRBV10-1
d_call: NA
clone_size: NA
cdr3_aa: CASSEGDAAGNEQFF
cdr3_nt: TGCGCCAGCAGTGAGGGGGACGCAGCCGGTAATGAGCAGTTCTTC

j_call: TRBJ2-7
v_call: TRBV14
d_call: TRBD2
clone_size: NA
cdr3_aa: CASSFRRGSWYEQYF
cdr3_nt: TGTGCCAGCAGCTTTAGGCGGGGGTCCTGGTACGAGCAGTACTTC

j_call: TRBJ1-2
v_call: TRBV6-6
d_call: NA
clone_size: NA
cdr3_aa: CASSYSGDGYTF
cdr3_nt: TGTGCCAGCAGTTACTCGGGGGATGGCTACACCTTC

j_call: TRBJ2-4
v_call: TRBV10-1
d_call: NA
clone_size: NA
cdr3_aa: CASSESGQKNIQYF
cdr3_nt: TGCGCCAGCAGTGAGTCGGGACAAAAAAACATTCAGTACTTC

j_call: TRBJ2-3
v_call: TRBV19
d_call: TRBD1
clone_size: NA
cdr3_aa: CASTGTGGTDTQYF
cdr3_nt: TGTGCCAGTACGGGGACAGGGGGTACAGATACGCAGTATTTT

j_call: TRBJ2-7
v_call: TRBV5-6
d_call: TRBD2
clone_size: once
cdr3_aa: CASSRPRLAGGDEQYF
cdr3_nt: TGTGCCAGCAGCCGCCCCCGACTAGCGGGAGGGGACGAGCAGTACTTC

j_call: TRBJ1-1
v_call: TRBV29-1
d_call: NA
clone_size: NA
cdr3_aa: CSVVGRGGSTEAFF
cdr3_nt: TGCAGCGTTGTTGGGCGAGGGGGAAGCACTGAAGCTTTCTTT

j_call: TRBJ2-7
v_call: TRBV27
d_call: NA
clone_size: NA
cdr3_aa: CASSWQGKGVYEQYF
cdr3_nt: TGTGCCAGCAGTTGGCAGGGGAAAGGAGTCTACGAGCAGTACTTC

j_call: TRBJ1-4
v_call: TRBV27
d_call: NA
clone_size: NA
cdr3_aa: CASSWRGEGNEKLFF
cdr3_nt: TGTGCCAGCAGCTGGCGGGGGGAGGGTAATGAAAAACTGTTTTTT

j_call: TRBJ2-3
v_call: TRBV6-5
d_call: TRBD2
clone_size: NA
cdr3_aa: CASGRSGGTDTQYF
cdr3_nt: TGTGCCAGCGGACGTAGCGGGGGCACAGATACGCAGTATTTT

j_call: TRBJ2-1
v_call: TRBV2
d_call: NA
clone_size: once
cdr3_aa: CASSEVGESRNRIF
cdr3_nt: TGTGCCAGCAGTGAAGTGGGAGAGTCACGAAATCGGATCTTC

j_call: TRBJ2-7
v_call: TRBV30
d_call: TRBD2
clone_size: NA
cdr3_aa: CAWSVPSLAGGEQYF
cdr3_nt: TGTGCCTGGAGTGTACCGAGTCTAGCGGGAGGCGAGCAGTACTTC

j_call: TRBJ2-1
v_call: TRBV6-5
d_call: TRBD1
clone_size: NA
cdr3_aa: CASSFGTGTHEQFF
cdr3_nt: TGTGCCAGCAGTTTCGGGACAGGGACCCATGAGCAGTTCTTC

j_call: TRBJ2-2
v_call: TRBV4-1
d_call: NA
clone_size: NA
cdr3_aa: CASSSNTGELFF
cdr3_nt: TGCGCCAGCAGCTCTAACACCGGGGAGCTGTTTTTT

j_call: TRBJ2-2
v_call: TRBV2
d_call: NA
clone_size: NA
cdr3_aa: CASTRATHNTGELFF
cdr3_nt: TGTGCCAGCACCCGAGCTACTCACAACACCGGGGAGCTGTTTTTT

j_call: TRBJ2-2
v_call: TRBV9
d_call: TRBD2
clone_size: NA
cdr3_aa: CASSVEGTRSTGELFF
cdr3_nt: TGTGCCAGCAGCGTAGAAGGGACTAGGAGCACCGGGGAGCTGTTTTTT

j_call: TRBJ2-1
v_call: TRBV5-1
d_call: TRBD1
clone_size: NA
cdr3_aa: CASSSPGQNEQFF
cdr3_nt: TGCGCCAGCAGCTCACCGGGACAGAATGAGCAGTTCTTC

j_call: TRBJ2-7
v_call: TRBV28
d_call: NA
clone_size: NA
cdr3_aa: CASSLGGTYEQYF
cdr3_nt: TGTGCCAGCAGTTTAGGGGGAACCTACGAGCAGTACTTC

j_call: TRBJ2-1
v_call: TRBV4-1
d_call: TRBD1
clone_size: NA
cdr3_aa: CASSQDQNRGSYNEQFF
cdr3_nt: TGCGCCAGCAGCCAGGACCAGAACAGGGGCTCCTACAATGAGCAGTTCTTC

j_call: TRBJ1-2
v_call: TRBV18
d_call: NA
clone_size: NA
cdr3_aa: CASSPLFNLASSGLIYGYTF
cdr3_nt: TGTGCCAGCTCACCATTATTTAATCTGGCGTCATCGGGACTGATATATGGCTACACCTTC

j_call: TRBJ1-2
v_call: TRBV19
d_call: NA
clone_size: once
cdr3_aa: CASSVVGTRGKRGYTF
cdr3_nt: TGTGCCAGTAGTGTCGTCGGGACTAGAGGCAAAAGGGGCTACACCTTC

j_call: TRBJ1-2
v_call: TRBV7-8
d_call: TRBD1
clone_size: NA
cdr3_aa: CASSPMGQGYYGYTF
cdr3_nt: TGTGCCAGCAGCCCGATGGGACAGGGCTACTATGGCTACACCTTC

j_call: TRBJ2-7
v_call: TRBV28
d_call: NA
clone_size: once
cdr3_aa: CASSRPGRVAYEQYF
cdr3_nt: TGTGCCAGCAGTCGGCCAGGGCGGGTGGCCTACGAGCAGTACTTC

j_call: TRBJ2-7
v_call: TRBV10-3
d_call: NA
clone_size: NA
cdr3_aa: CAIRGSGEDYEQYF
cdr3_nt: TGTGCCATCAGGGGGTCTGGGGAGGACTACGAGCAGTACTTC

j_call: TRBJ2-7
v_call: TRBV6-5
d_call: TRBD1
clone_size: NA
cdr3_aa: CASSPRTGHSYEQYF
cdr3_nt: TGTGCCAGCAGTCCCCGGACAGGTCACTCCTACGAGCAGTACTTC

j_call: TRBJ2-1
v_call: TRBV11-3
d_call: TRBD2
clone_size: NA
cdr3_aa: CASSLGSTSGNEQFF
cdr3_nt: TGTGCCAGCAGCTTAGGTTCGACTAGCGGCAATGAGCAGTTCTTC